The 6 T cell receptor beta chains reported below all come from one sample, sequenced in a study of molecular identifiers for immune sequencing clone quantification listed by TCRdb under 2018. Receptor libraries were prepared by PCR. TCRdb lists the instrument as Illumina HiSeq 4000. Clones were called with MiXCR by TCRdb after fastp trimmed the public reads at Q25, and only in-frame beta chains were retained. Identical CDR3 proteins give one entry, which carries the most common genes and DNA. For this sample there are roughly 50,000 distinct CDR3 sequences; less than 25% appear just once. 1.5% to 2% of the sample is held by the ten biggest clonotypes. Sequenced sample: naive CD8+ T cells from blood, with Jurkat cell RNA spiked in. The cell subset or site tag for this specimen amounts to: FACS-sorted CD8+CD4-CCR7+CD45RA+ naive T cells. Source of these receptors: a human donor in good health. Some libraries in this study had Jurkat cell RNA spiked in.

This clonotype was found a few times. Just one base apart from a much larger clone, this may be a read error. The chain joins TRBV24-1 to TRBJ1-4; D may be TRBD1 (6 bases). Deletions cut 6 bases from V and 5 bases from J, with 12 bases between. The CDR3 is 14 amino acids. Germline CDR1 KGHDR, CDR2 SFDVKD. The CDR3 is CATSLSGANEKLFF. Written as DNA, the CDR3 is TGTGCCACCAGTCTCTCAGGGGCGAATGAAAAACTGTTTTTT.

This clonotype appeared many times. The genes are TRBV12-3 or TRBV12-4 and TRBJ2-3, with D possibly TRBD2 on 6 matching bases. Trimming cost V 4 bases and J 0 bases, with 17 bases left between them. This CDR3 spans 17 amino acids. The CDR3 protein is CASSSLFLRGSTDTQYF. The DNA for the CDR3 is TGTGCCAGCAGTTCCCTGTTTCTTCGGGGGAGCACAGATACGCAGTATTTT.

In its sample, this clonotype was seen many times. V gene TRBV20-1 combines with J gene TRBJ1-5; TRBD1 is a possible D gene (6 bases). V was pared by 2 bases and J by 7 bases, with 15 bases between. The CDR3 has 14 amino acids. The germline CDR1 and CDR2 sequences are DFQATT and SNEGSKA (reference sequence). CDR3 DNA sequence: TGCAGTGCTAGACTCTGGGGGCCGGGGCAGCCCCAGCATTTT. Protein sequence: CSARLWGPGQPQHF.

This clonotype appeared a single time. At one end, the junction sequence differs from germline, possibly due to a read error. The chain joins TRBV9 to TRBJ1-1, with 10 positions matching TRBD1. The CDR3 runs 18 residues. The V gene's germline CDR1 is SGDLS and CDR2 YYNGEE. CDR3 sequence (DNA): TGTGCCAGCAGCCGCTCCCCCTTGACAGGGGGCGGGGGGACTGAGGCTTTCTTT. Translating it yields CASSRSPLTGGGGTEAFF.

The table lists this clonotype with a few counts. The chain has TRBV7-9 and TRBJ1-6; D remains ambiguous. The CDR3 covers 12 residues. The V gene lost 5 bases and the J gene lost 5 bases, with 4 bases spanning the gap. Germline lookup yields CDR1 SEHNR and CDR2 FQNEAQ (reference sequence). CDR3 residues: CASSPDNSPLHF. CDR3 sequence (DNA): TGTGCCAGCAGCCCAGATAATTCACCCCTCCACTTT.

The sample holds a few counts of this clonotype. J is TRBJ2-1 and V is TRBV7-2; D possibly matches TRBD1 or TRBD2 (5 bases each). The CDR3 is 17 amino acids. Germline CDR1 and CDR2: SGHTA and FQGNSA. V lost 4 bases to trimming and J lost 8 bases, with 24 bases between them. The CDR3 is CASSSPVGTSDGDEQFF. In DNA form, the CDR3 reads TGTGCCAGCAGCTCCCCCGTCGGGACCTCAGATGGGGATGAGCAGTTCTTC.